The 25 T cell receptor beta chains given below trace back to one sample, sequenced in a study of control samples from healthy donors and cancer patients. Libraries were prepared by immunoSEQ multiplex PCR; TCRdb keeps only in-frame clonotypes and omits some of them. The sample contains approximately 150,000 clones, approximately 92% of which appear only once. Material for sequencing was blood. The receptors derive from a man aged 30 to 45 in good health.

CDR3 sequence (DNA): TGTGCCAGCAGTTACTCCCACGGGGAGGCGGACGAGCAGTACTTC. This sequence encodes CASSYSHGEADEQYF. The chain has TRBV6-5 and TRBJ2-7; D may be TRBD2 (6 bases). In germline, CDR1 is MNHEY, CDR2 SVGAGI. V was trimmed by 0 bases and J by 5 bases, leaving 14 bases between them. The CDR3 contains 15 residues.

The chain joins TRBV30 to TRBJ2-1, with D perhaps matching TRBD1 (7 bases). The CDR3 has 13 amino acids. The germline V and J ends were trimmed by 5 bases and 3 bases, with 11 bases remaining between them. Germline CDR1 and CDR2: GTSNPN and SVGIG (reference sequence). DNA for the CDR3: TGTGCCTGGGCGGGACAGAACTACAATGAGCAGTTCTTC. Residues: CAWAGQNYNEQFF.

The V call is TRBV7-7, the J call TRBJ2-2; D is perhaps TRBD1 (6 bases). The germline V gene encodes CDR1 SSHAT and CDR2 FNYEAQ (reference sequence). This CDR3 is built from 16 residues. V shed 5 bases and J shed 5 bases, with 18 bases lying between them. This CDR3 reads CASSPPEAGETGELFF. The DNA for the CDR3 is TGTGCCAGCAGCCCGCCAGAAGCAGGGGAGACCGGGGAGCTGTTTTTT.

The rearrangement joins TRBV19 to TRBJ2-7, with TRBD1 as a possible D gene (6 bases). The CDR3 contains 12 residues. V lost 5 bases, J lost 3 bases, and 8 bases lay in between. Germline V lookup: CDR1 LNHDA, CDR2 SQIVND (reference sequence). The CDR3 protein is CASSSQGYEQYF. The CDR3 nucleotides read TGTGCCAGTAGTTCACAGGGCTACGAGCAGTACTTC.

The CDR3 loop is CASTWKGGSEAFF. As DNA, the CDR3 is TGTGCCAGCACGTGGAAGGGGGGCTCTGAAGCTTTCTTT. The chain couples TRBV6-5 to TRBJ1-1, with a possible D match to TRBD1 (6 bases). The germline gives CDR1 MNHEY, CDR2 SVGAGI. The CDR3 has 13 amino acids. V was pared by 7 bases and J by 6 bases, with 15 bases between.

The gene calls are TRBV18 and TRBJ2-1; 10 bases map to TRBD2. Per the germline V gene, CDR1 is KGHSH and CDR2 is LQKENI. CDR3 length: 16 amino acids. The V gene end was trimmed by 4 bases and the J gene end by 7 bases; junction bases not matched to a gene: 10. This CDR3 reads CASSQEAGGLGNEQFF. The CDR3 DNA reads as TGTGCCAGCTCACAGGAAGCGGGGGGGCTTGGAAATGAGCAGTTCTTC.

The rearrangement uses TRBV11-2 and TRBJ1-2; a weak D match, TRBD1 (6 bases). This CDR3 has 16 amino acids. Germline V gene sequence: CDR1 SGHAT, CDR2 FQNNGV. The V end was cut by 5 bases, the J end by 4 bases, with 20 bases between. CDR3 sequence: CASSPYRTANTYGYTF. The CDR3 DNA reads TGTGCCAGCAGCCCTTATCGGACAGCGAACACCTATGGCTACACCTTC.

V is TRBV18 and J is TRBJ1-5; 8 bases fit TRBD1. The CDR3 sequence is 16 residues long. The germline CDR1 and CDR2 sequences are KGHSH and LQKENI. The trim removed 3 bases at V and 5 bases at J, leaving 9 bases unmatched. CDR3 sequence (DNA): TGTGCCAGCTCACCCCTCGACAGGGGCCAAGATCAGCCCCAGCATTTT. This encodes CASSPLDRGQDQPQHF.

This clone was picked up a small number of times. This chain uses TRBV7-2 with TRBJ1-6; 9 bases map to TRBD1. CDR3 length equals 17 residues. Germline loops: CDR1 SGHTA, CDR2 FQGNSA. The ends lost 7 bases at V and 0 bases at J; junction bases unmatched: 7. The CDR3 loop reads CASNGQGSSSYNSPLHF. For the CDR3, the DNA is TGTGCCAGCAACGGACAGGGGTCGAGCTCCTATAATTCACCCCTCCACTTT.

J is TRBJ2-7 and V is TRBV19, with 9 bases matching TRBD1. The CDR3 is 15 amino acids. The ends lost 6 bases at V and 4 bases at J; junction bases unmatched: 10. Germline V gene lookup returns CDR1 LNHDA and CDR2 SQIVND (reference sequence). The DNA of the CDR3 is TGTGCCAGTAGATCCCCGGGACAGGGAACTTACGAGCAGTACTTC. Protein: CASRSPGQGTYEQYF.

The V gene is TRBV5-5, the J gene TRBJ1-6; no definite D call. Trimming took off 2 bases at V and 9 bases at J, with 6 bases between the two ends. This CDR3 comprises 12 residues. Germline values: CDR1 SGHKS, CDR2 YYEKEE (reference sequence). The DNA for the CDR3 is TGTGCCAGCAGCTTTGACGGTTCACCCCTCCACTTT. As protein: CASSFDGSPLHF.

In the case of this clone: The sample carries other DNA sequences with the same CDR3. The rearrangement joins TRBV30 to TRBJ1-2, with D unclear. Trimming left V 3 bases short and J 8 bases short, with 10 bases between. CDR1 and CDR2 (germline): GTSNPN, SVGIG (reference sequence). The CDR3 has 11 amino acids. The DNA for the CDR3 is TGTGCCTGGAGAGACCGCACGGGCTACACCTTC. Its protein is CAWRDRTGYTF.

J is TRBJ1-1 and V is TRBV28; D is ambiguous. This CDR3 comprises 11 residues. Trimming removed 6 bases at V and 6 bases at J, with 8 bases between. Germline CDR1 MDHEN, CDR2 SYDVKM. CDR3 DNA sequence: TGTGCCAGCAGCCCCCGTCCTGAAGCTTTCTTT. This gives the protein CASSPRPEAFF.

The chain links TRBV27 to TRBJ1-1; D unresolved. The CDR3 is 11 residues long. Germline V lookup: CDR1 MNHEY, CDR2 SMNVEV (reference sequence). V lost 4 bases and J lost 5, with 5 bases in between. The CDR3 DNA is TGTGCCAGCAGTTCTGGTACTGAAGCTTTCTTT. Protein product: CASSSGTEAFF.

The V gene is TRBV28, the J gene TRBJ2-3; D remains unclear. Germline CDR1 reads MDHEN; CDR2 reads SYDVKM. The CDR3 runs to 12 residues. V shed 3 bases and J shed 4 bases, with 5 bases lying between them. The CDR3 is CASSLPADTQYF. CDR3 DNA sequence: TGTGCCAGCAGTTTGCCGGCAGATACGCAGTATTTT.

This chain joins TRBV7-8 and TRBJ2-7; possibly TRBD1 or TRBD2 for D (5 bases each). The CDR3 consists of 11 residues. From germline, CDR1 is SGHVS and CDR2 FQNEAQ. V lost 7 bases, J lost 5 bases, and 9 bases lay in between. CDR3 nucleotide sequence: TGTGCCAGCACACGGGGCGACGAGCAGTACTTC. Protein product: CASTRGDEQYF.

The chain has TRBV6-5 and TRBJ2-5, with a tentative D call TRBD2 (5 bases). With 4 bases removed from V and 5 bases from J, the gap between germline ends came to 17 bases. Germline V CDR1 and CDR2: MNHEY, SVGAGI. This CDR3 region has 15 residues. The DNA for the CDR3 is TGTGCCAGCAGTTTGACAAAACCAGGAGGTGAGACCCAGTACTTC. Translated, it gives CASSLTKPGGETQYF.

CDR3 residues: CASSEAPTASGGAFF. DNA of the CDR3: TGTGCCAGCAGTGAAGCGCCGACAGCTTCGGGTGGAGCTTTCTTT. The gene calls are TRBV2 and TRBJ1-1; D may be TRBD1 (5 bases). The CDR3 totals 15 residues. Trimming took 0 bases from V and 10 from J, leaving 18 bases between them. Germline V lookup: CDR1 SNHLY, CDR2 FYNNEI.

The chain links TRBV3-1 (or the pseudogene TRBV3-2) to TRBJ2-7; 9 nucleotides align to TRBD1. This CDR3 spans 15 amino acids. CDR1 and CDR2 (germline): LGHDT, YNNKEL (reference sequence). Trimming removed 4 bases from V and 3 bases from J; junction bases left unmatched: 7. The DNA for the CDR3 is TGTGCCAGCAGCCTCGGACAGGGGTCACACTACGAGCAGTACTTC. Amino acids: CASSLGQGSHYEQYF.

This clone is a singleton in its sample. The chain links TRBV30 to TRBJ1-2; D is possibly TRBD1 (5 bases). Germline V CDR1 and CDR2: GTSNPN, SVGIG (reference sequence). Trimming took off 2 bases at V and 1 base at J, with 20 bases between the two ends. The length of the CDR3 is 17 residues. The CDR3 spells CAWSSDFDRGDNYGYTF. As DNA, the CDR3 is TGTGCCTGGAGTTCGGATTTCGACAGAGGGGATAACTATGGCTACACCTTC.

The rearrangement joins TRBV7-9 to TRBJ1-1, with D possibly being TRBD1 (6 bases). The CDR3 contains 14 residues. Trimming left V 5 bases short and J 1 base short, with 11 bases between. Per germline, CDR1 SEHNR and CDR2 FQNEAQ (reference sequence). CDR3 sequence: CASSPPTGNTEAFF. The CDR3 coding sequence is TGTGCCAGCAGCCCCCCGACAGGGAACACTGAAGCTTTCTTT.

V and J are TRBV29-1 and TRBJ2-7; 10 nucleotides agree with TRBD1. The CDR3 has 15 amino acids. In germline, CDR1 is SQVTM, CDR2 ANQGSEA. The trim removed 1 base at V and 4 bases at J, leaving 7 bases unmatched. For the CDR3, the DNA is TGCAGCGTTGAAGGGGTGACAGGGGGCGGTTACGAGCAGTACTTC. Protein sequence: CSVEGVTGGGYEQYF.

This chain joins TRBV7-9 and TRBJ1-1, with no clear D. The CDR3 runs 18 residues. Deletions cut 0 bases from V and 0 bases from J, with 17 bases between. Germline V lookup: CDR1 SEHNR, CDR2 FQNEAQ (reference sequence). CDR3 coding DNA: TGTGCCAGCAGCTTAGCAACGGGGTTACGTGTAATGAACACTGAAGCTTTCTTT. It translates to CASSLATGLRVMNTEAFF. The whole variable domain, filled in from reference TRBV7-9 and TRBJ1-1, reads DTGVSQNPRHKITKRGQNVTFRCDPISEHNRLYWYRQTLGQGPEFLTYFQNEAQLEKSRLLSDRFSAERPKGSFSTLEIQRTEQGDSAMYLCASSLATGLRVMNTEAFFGQGTRLTVV.

The chain joins TRBV6-5 to TRBJ1-3; no firm D call. CDR3 size: 14 residues. Trimming stripped 6 bases from V and 5 bases from J, with 14 bases between. Germline-derived CDR1 and CDR2 are MNHEY and SVGAGI. CDR3: CASSPKGWRNTIYF. As DNA, the CDR3 is TGTGCCAGCAGCCCCAAAGGGTGGAGAAACACCATATATTTT.

This clone came up once. The chain couples TRBV19 to TRBJ1-2; TRBD1 is a possible D gene (6 bases). Germline assignment: CDR1 LNHDA and CDR2 SQIVND (reference sequence). The CDR3 is 14 residues long. V gave up 6 bases and J gave up 5 bases, with 16 bases separating them. The CDR3 sequence: CASSPGPGAYGYTF. The CDR3 coding sequence is TGTGCCAGTAGCCCGGGCCCAGGGGCGTATGGCTACACCTTC.